Reported below is one TCR beta chain. The data were produced by immunoSEQ multiplex PCR, yet TCRdb's version contains in-frame clones alone and is incomplete. The data contain tens of thousands of clones, about 92% of them seen just once; the ten biggest clones take up around 0.78%. Germline CDR1 reads SEHNR; CDR2 reads FQNEAQ (reference sequence). The CDR3 is 13 residues long. The V gene lost 3 bases and the J gene lost 2 bases, with 5 bases spanning the gap. The data originate from a study of control samples from healthy donors and cancer patients. This TCR was recovered from a man younger than 40 with colorectal cancer. What was sequenced was PBMCs. The chain carries TRBV7-9 and TRBJ2-1; D is perhaps TRBD2 (5 bases). CDR3: CASSLTTYNEQFF. Here the CDR3 DNA reads TGTGCCAGCAGCTTGACTACCTACAATGAGCAGTTCTTC. The variable domain in full, with the rest retrieved from reference TRBV7-9 and TRBJ2-1, is DTGVSQNPRHKITKRGQNVTFRCDPISEHNRLYWYRQTLGQGPEFLTYFQNEAQLEKSRLLSDRFSAERPKGSFSTLEIQRTEQGDSAMYLCASSLTTYNEQFFGPGTRLTVL.